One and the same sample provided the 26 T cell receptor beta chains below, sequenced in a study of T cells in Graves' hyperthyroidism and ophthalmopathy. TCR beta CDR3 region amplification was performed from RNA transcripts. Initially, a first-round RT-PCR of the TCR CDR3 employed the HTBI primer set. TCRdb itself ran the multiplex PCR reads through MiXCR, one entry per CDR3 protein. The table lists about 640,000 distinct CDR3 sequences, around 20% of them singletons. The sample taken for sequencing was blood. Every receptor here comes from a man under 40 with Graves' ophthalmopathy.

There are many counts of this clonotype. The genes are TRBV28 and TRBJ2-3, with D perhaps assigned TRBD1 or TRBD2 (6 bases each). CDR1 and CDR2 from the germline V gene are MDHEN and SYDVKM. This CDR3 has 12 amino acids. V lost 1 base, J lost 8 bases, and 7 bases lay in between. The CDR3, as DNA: TGTGCCAGCAGTTTATCGGGGGCTACGCAGTATTTT. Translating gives CASSLSGATQYF.

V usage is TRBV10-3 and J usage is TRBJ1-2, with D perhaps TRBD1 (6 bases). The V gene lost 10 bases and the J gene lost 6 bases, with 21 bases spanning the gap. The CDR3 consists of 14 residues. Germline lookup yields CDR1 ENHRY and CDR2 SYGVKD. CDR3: CATAVTGYGDGYTF. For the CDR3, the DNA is TGTGCCACAGCAGTTACAGGGTACGGTGATGGCTACACCTTC.

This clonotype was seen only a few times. The CDR3 sequence: CASIQGLAGADRETQYF. For the CDR3, the DNA is TGTGCCAGCATTCAAGGACTAGCGGGAGCAGATAGGGAGACCCAGTACTTC. V and J are TRBV12-3 or TRBV12-4 and TRBJ2-5; the match to TRBD2 covers 13 bases. This CDR3 has 17 residues. V lost 7 bases and J lost 5; bases outside the gene matches: 13.

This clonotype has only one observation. The CDR3 region is CASSQDGGRQREFYEQYF. Here the CDR3 DNA reads TGTGCCAGCAGCCAAGATGGGGGGAGACAGCGGGAGTTCTACGAGCAGTACTTC. The chain couples TRBV4-2 to TRBJ2-7, with TRBD2 matching 8 bases. V was clipped by 0 bases and J by 3 bases; unmatched bases: 13. The CDR3 has 18 amino acids. Germline CDR1 is LGHNA and CDR2 is YNFKEQ.

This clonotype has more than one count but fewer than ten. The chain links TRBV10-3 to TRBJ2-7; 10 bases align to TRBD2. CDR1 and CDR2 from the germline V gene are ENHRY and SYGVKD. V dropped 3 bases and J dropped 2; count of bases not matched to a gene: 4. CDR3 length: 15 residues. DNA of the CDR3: TGTGCCATCAGTGACGTCCTAGCGGGGGCCTACGAGCAGTACTTC. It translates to CAISDVLAGAYEQYF.

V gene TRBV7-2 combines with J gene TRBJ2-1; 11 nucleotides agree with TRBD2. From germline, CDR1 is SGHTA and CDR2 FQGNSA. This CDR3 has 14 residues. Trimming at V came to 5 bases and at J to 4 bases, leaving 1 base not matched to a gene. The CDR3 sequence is CASSTSGSYNEQFF. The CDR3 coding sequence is TGTGCCAGCAGCACTAGCGGGAGTTACAATGAGCAGTTCTTC.

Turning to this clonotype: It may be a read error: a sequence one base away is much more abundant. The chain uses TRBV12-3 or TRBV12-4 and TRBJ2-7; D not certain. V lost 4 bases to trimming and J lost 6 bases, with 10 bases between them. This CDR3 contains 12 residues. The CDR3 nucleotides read TGTGCCAGCAGTTCCGCTAATGGCGAGCAGTACTTC. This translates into CASSSANGEQYF.

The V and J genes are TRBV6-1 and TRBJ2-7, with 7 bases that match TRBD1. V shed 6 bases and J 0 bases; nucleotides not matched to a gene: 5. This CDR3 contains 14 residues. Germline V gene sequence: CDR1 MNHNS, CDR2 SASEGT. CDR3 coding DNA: TGTGCCAGCAGGGAGGACAGGAGCTCCTACGAGCAGTACTTC. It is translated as CASREDRSSYEQYF.

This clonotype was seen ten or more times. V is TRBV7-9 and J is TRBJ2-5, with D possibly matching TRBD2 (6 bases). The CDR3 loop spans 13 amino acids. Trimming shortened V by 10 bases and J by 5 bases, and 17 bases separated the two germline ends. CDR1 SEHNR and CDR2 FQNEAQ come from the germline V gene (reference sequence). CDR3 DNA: TGTGCCACCAGGTGGGGGAGGTCGGAGACCCAGTACTTC. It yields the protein CATRWGRSETQYF. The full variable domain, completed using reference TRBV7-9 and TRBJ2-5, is DTGVSQNPRHKITKRGQNVTFRCDPISEHNRLYWYRQTLGQGPEFLTYFQNEAQLEKSRLLSDRFSAERPKGSFSTLEIQRTEQGDSAMYLCATRWGRSETQYFGPGTRLLVL.

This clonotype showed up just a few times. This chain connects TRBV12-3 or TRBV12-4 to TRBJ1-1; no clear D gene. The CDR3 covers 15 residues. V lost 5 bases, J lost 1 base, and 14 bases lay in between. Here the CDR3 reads CASSPFGRANTEAFF. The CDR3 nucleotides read TGTGCCAGCAGTCCATTCGGACGGGCGAACACTGAAGCTTTCTTT.

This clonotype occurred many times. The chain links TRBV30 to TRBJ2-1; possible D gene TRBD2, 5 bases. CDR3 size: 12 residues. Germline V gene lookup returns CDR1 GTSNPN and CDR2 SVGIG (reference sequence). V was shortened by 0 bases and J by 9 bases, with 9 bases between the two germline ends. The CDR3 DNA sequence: TGTGCCTGGAGTGTAAGCGGCAGTGAGCAGTTCTTC. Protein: CAWSVSGSEQFF. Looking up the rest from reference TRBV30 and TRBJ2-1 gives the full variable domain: SQTIHQWPATLVQPVGSPLSLECTVEGTSNPNLYWYRQAAGRGLQLLFYSVGIGQISSEVPQNLSASRPQDRQFILSSKKLLLSDSGFYLCAWSVSGSEQFFGPGTRLTVL.

The CDR3 reads CASRVLDGPYEQYF. In nucleotides, the CDR3 is TGCGCCAGCAGGGTTCTGGACGGCCCCTACGAGCAGTACTTC. The J gene is TRBJ2-7, the V gene TRBV5-1; unclear D gene. Germline-derived CDR1 and CDR2 are SGHRS and YFSETQ. Trimming stripped 5 bases from V and 2 bases from J, with 14 bases between. The CDR3 runs 14 residues.

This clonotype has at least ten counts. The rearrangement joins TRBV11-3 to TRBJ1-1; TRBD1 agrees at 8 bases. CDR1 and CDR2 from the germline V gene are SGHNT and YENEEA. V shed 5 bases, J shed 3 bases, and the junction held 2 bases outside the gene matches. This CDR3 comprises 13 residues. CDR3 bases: TGTGCCAGCAGCGAGACAGGGGACACTGAAGCTTTCTTT. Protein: CASSETGDTEAFF.

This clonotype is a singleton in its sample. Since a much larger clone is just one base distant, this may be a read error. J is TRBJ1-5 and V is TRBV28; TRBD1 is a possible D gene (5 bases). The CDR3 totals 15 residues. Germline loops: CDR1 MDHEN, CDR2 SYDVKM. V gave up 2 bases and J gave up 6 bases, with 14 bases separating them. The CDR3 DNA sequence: TGTGCCAGCAGTTTAACGGGGCGTCCGGGTCAGCCCCAGCATTTT. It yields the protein CASSLTGRPGQPQHF.

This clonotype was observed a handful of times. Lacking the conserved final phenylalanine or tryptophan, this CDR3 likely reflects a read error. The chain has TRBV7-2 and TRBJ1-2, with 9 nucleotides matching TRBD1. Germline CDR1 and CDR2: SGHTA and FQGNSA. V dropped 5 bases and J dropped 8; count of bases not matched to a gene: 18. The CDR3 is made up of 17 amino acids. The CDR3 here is CASSPRPGEQGAGGYTL. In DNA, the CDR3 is TGTGCCAGCAGCCCCAGGCCAGGGGAACAGGGGGCAGGAGGCTACACCCTC.

For the CDR3, the DNA is TGTGCCAGCAGCTTCCTAGCGGGAGCCGGGGTCTACGAGCAGTACTTC. It translates to CASSFLAGAGVYEQYF. This chain links TRBV7-9 with TRBJ2-7, with 10 bases aligning to TRBD2. V lost 3 bases, J lost 3 bases, and 8 bases stayed unmatched. The CDR3 is 16 residues long. Germline V gene sequence: CDR1 SEHNR, CDR2 FQNEAQ (reference sequence).

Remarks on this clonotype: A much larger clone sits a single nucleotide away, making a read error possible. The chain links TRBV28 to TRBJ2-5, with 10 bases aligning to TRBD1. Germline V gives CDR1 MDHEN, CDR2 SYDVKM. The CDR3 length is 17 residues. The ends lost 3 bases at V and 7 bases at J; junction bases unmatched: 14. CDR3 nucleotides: TGTGCCAGCAGTTTGACAGGGGGCAGCGCATCTAGAGGGACCCAGTACTTC. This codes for CASSLTGGSASRGTQYF.

Written as DNA, the CDR3 is TGCAGTGCTAGCACAGGGGACTCCTACGAGCAGTACTTC. It codes for CSASTGDSYEQYF. The V and J genes are TRBV20-1 and TRBJ2-7; TRBD1 aligns across 7 bases. Losses at the gene ends were 3 bases for V and 0 bases for J; bases not matched to a gene: 2. CDR1 DFQATT and CDR2 SNEGSKA come from the germline V gene (reference sequence). This CDR3 has 13 residues.

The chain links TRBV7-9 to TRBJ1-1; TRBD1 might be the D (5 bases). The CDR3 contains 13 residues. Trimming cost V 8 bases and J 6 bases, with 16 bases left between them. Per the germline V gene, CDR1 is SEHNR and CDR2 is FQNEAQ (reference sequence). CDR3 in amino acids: CASLSGTGPEAFF. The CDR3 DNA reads TGTGCCAGCTTAAGTGGGACGGGGCCTGAAGCTTTCTTT. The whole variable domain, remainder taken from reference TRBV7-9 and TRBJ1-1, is DTGVSQNPRHKITKRGQNVTFRCDPISEHNRLYWYRQTLGQGPEFLTYFQNEAQLEKSRLLSDRFSAERPKGSFSTLEIQRTEQGDSAMYLCASLSGTGPEAFFGQGTRLTVV.

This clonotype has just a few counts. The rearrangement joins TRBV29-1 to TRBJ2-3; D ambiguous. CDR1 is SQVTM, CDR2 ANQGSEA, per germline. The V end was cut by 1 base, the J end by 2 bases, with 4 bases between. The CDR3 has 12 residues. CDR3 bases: TGCAGCGTTGAAGGCAACACAGATACGCAGTATTTT. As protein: CSVEGNTDTQYF.

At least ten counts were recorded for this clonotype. The CDR3 here is CASSSGQGRAHGQFF. CDR3 nucleotide sequence: TGTGCCAGCAGTTCGGGACAGGGGAGAGCGCATGGGCAGTTCTTC. The chain employs TRBV27 and TRBJ2-1, with 10 bases identical to TRBD1. Per the germline V gene, CDR1 is MNHEY and CDR2 is SMNVEV (reference sequence). V gave up 4 bases and J gave up 12 bases; unmatched junction bases: 12. This CDR3 has 15 amino acids.

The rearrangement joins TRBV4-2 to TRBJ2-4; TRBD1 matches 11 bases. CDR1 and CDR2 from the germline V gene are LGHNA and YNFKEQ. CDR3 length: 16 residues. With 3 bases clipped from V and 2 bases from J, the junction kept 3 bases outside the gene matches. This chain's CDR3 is CASSHEDRGPKNIQYF. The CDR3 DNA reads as TGTGCCAGCAGCCATGAGGACAGGGGGCCCAAAAACATTCAGTACTTC.

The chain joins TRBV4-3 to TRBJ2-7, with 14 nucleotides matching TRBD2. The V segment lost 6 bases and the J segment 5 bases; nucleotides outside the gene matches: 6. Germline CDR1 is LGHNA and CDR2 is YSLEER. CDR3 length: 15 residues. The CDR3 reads CASRAGTSGSHEQYF. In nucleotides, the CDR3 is TGCGCCAGCAGGGCCGGGACTAGCGGGAGCCACGAGCAGTACTTC.

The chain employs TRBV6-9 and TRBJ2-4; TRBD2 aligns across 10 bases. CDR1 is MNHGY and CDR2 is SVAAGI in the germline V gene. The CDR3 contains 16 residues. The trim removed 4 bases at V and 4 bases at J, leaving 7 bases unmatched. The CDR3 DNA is TGTGCCAGCAGTTTTCGACTAGCGGGCCCTAAAAACATTCAGTACTTC. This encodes CASSFRLAGPKNIQYF.

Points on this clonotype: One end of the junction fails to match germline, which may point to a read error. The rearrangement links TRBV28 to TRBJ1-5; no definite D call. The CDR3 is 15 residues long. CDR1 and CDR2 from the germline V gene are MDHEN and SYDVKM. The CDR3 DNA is TGTGCCAGCAGAAGGCAGTTTTTTAGCAATCAGACCCAGCATTTT. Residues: CASRRQFFSNQTQHF.

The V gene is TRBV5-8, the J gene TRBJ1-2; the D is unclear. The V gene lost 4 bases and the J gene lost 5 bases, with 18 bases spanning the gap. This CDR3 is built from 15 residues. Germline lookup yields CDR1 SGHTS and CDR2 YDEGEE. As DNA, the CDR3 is TGTGCCAGCAGCCCGATGGGCGAATTCCCTTATGGCTACACCTTC. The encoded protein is CASSPMGEFPYGYTF.